Only one count was recorded for the clone carrying this T cell receptor beta chain. Its antigen is still unknown. This sample stems from a study of cytotoxic CD8 clonotypes in ibrutinib-treated CLL. With 1 base removed from V and 6 bases from J, the gap between germline ends came to 5 bases. CDR3 length equals 12 residues. Germline lookup yields CDR1 SEHNR and CDR2 FQNEAQ (reference sequence). Clones were read by immunoSEQ multiplex PCR, and TCRdb kept only the in-frame ones, dropping some. The sample contains under 45,000 clones, around 67% of which appear only once. Study-wide results and limits: At progression, clonality fell back toward baseline after rising at ibrutinib response. Public clonotypes were rare and shrank or held steady on treatment.

This chain joins TRBV7-9 and TRBJ2-3; no reliable D call. The sequencing here drew on PBMCs, taken at disease progression, from a patient treated with ibrutinib. The sequence was collected from a human donor with chronic lymphocytic leukemia. The CDR3 nucleotides are TGTGCCAGCAGCTTAGTTTCGGATACGCAGTATTTT. It codes for CASSLVSDTQYF. The full variable domain, rest sourced from reference TRBV7-9 and TRBJ2-3, is DTGVSQNPRHKITKRGQNVTFRCDPISEHNRLYWYRQTLGQGPEFLTYFQNEAQLEKSRLLSDRFSAERPKGSFSTLEIQRTEQGDSAMYLCASSLVSDTQYFGPGTRLTVL.